One and the same sample provided the 18 T cell receptor beta chains below, sequenced in a study of blood T cell repertoires in COVID-19. Produced via immunoSEQ multiplex PCR; TCRdb's table is partial and in-frame only. The data contain about 240,000 clones, about 90% of them singletons. Input material: peripheral blood. The receptors stem from a man aged 60 to 69 who had recovered from COVID-19.

The CDR3 bases are TGTGCCAGCAGTGAAGCCTGGGGGGGATCTACTAAGAAAGCCAAAAACATTCAGTACTTC. Translated: CASSEAWGGSTKKAKNIQYF. This chain links TRBV6-1 with TRBJ2-4; 7 nucleotides agree with TRBD2. This CDR3 region has 20 residues. J was trimmed by 0 bases and V by 0 bases; bases with no gene match: 14. CDR1 MNHNS and CDR2 SASEGT come from the germline V gene.

The chain links TRBV7-2 to TRBJ2-3; D may be TRBD1 (6 bases). The germline CDR1 and CDR2 sequences are SGHTA and FQGNSA. There are 14 residues in the CDR3. The V gene lost 0 bases and the J gene lost 5 bases, with 9 bases spanning the gap. CDR3 DNA: TGTGCCAGCAGCTTAGCGGGGGCGGGAGATACGCAGTATTTT. Translation gives CASSLAGAGDTQYF.

The V call is TRBV18, the J call TRBJ2-3, with D unclear. Trimming took 6 bases from V and 0 from J, leaving 10 bases between them. This CDR3 spans 14 amino acids. CDR1 KGHSH and CDR2 LQKENI come from the germline V gene. Here the CDR3 DNA reads TGTGCCAGCTCCCTCCTGGCTAGCACAGATACGCAGTATTTT. Its translation is CASSLLASTDTQYF.

Here the CDR3 DNA reads TGCGCCAGCAGCCAAGCGGGGGGGGGCCCGCCCTCGTACCAAGAGACCCAGTACTTC. Amino acids: CASSQAGGGPPSYQETQYF. The chain links TRBV4-1 to TRBJ2-5; 8 nucleotides line up with TRBD2. This CDR3 contains 19 residues. CDR1 is MGHRA, CDR2 YSYEKL, per germline. The trim removed 1 base at V and 0 bases at J, leaving 13 bases unmatched.

The V gene is TRBV18, the J gene TRBJ2-1, with D perhaps matching TRBD2 (6 bases). CDR3 length: 16 amino acids. With 0 bases removed from V and 2 bases from J, the gap between germline ends came to 11 bases. Germline CDR1 and CDR2: KGHSH and LQKENI. CDR3 DNA sequence: TGTGCCAGCTCACCACCCGGCGGGGTCGCCTACAATGAGCAGTTCTTC. This translates into CASSPPGGVAYNEQFF.

This chain uses TRBV7-2 with TRBJ1-5, with D perhaps matching TRBD1 (6 bases). The V end was cut by 5 bases, the J end by 5 bases, with 13 bases between. The V gene's germline CDR1 is SGHTA and CDR2 FQGNSA. The CDR3 consists of 14 residues. CDR3 region: CASSQGHPDQPQHF. Here the CDR3 DNA reads TGTGCCAGCAGCCAGGGACACCCGGATCAGCCCCAGCATTTT.

There are a few counts of this clone. The chain recombines TRBV5-5 with TRBJ1-1; 9 nucleotides agree with TRBD1. Germline CDR1 is SGHKS and CDR2 is YYEKEE (reference sequence). The V segment lost 3 bases and the J segment 1 base; nucleotides outside the gene matches: 4. The CDR3 is made up of 15 amino acids. The CDR3 here is CASSSPGQGNTEAFF. The CDR3 DNA sequence: TGTGCCAGCAGCTCTCCGGGACAGGGGAACACTGAAGCTTTCTTT.

V and J are TRBV19 and TRBJ1-4; TRBD1 is a possible D gene (6 bases). The CDR3 extends over 15 amino acids. Germline V lookup: CDR1 LNHDA, CDR2 SQIVND (reference sequence). Between the trimmed V and J ends, which lost 3 bases and 8 bases, there was a span of 16 bases. The CDR3 sequence is CASSIAGTLNEKLFF. CDR3 sequence (DNA): TGTGCCAGTAGTATCGCCGGGACACTCAACGAAAAACTGTTTTTT.

The count of this clone is one. The chain carries TRBV19 and TRBJ1-6; no clear D gene. V gave up 0 bases and J gave up 10 bases, with 7 bases separating them. CDR1 LNHDA and CDR2 SQIVND come from the germline V gene (reference sequence). The CDR3 spans 13 residues. The CDR3 reads CASSIERGSPLHF. CDR3 in DNA: TGTGCCAGTAGTATAGAGCGAGGATCACCCCTCCACTTT.

The V and J genes are TRBV6-5 and TRBJ2-3; D is uncertain. Germline V gene lookup returns CDR1 MNHEY and CDR2 SVGAGI. The CDR3 is made up of 13 amino acids. The germline V and J ends were trimmed by 6 bases and 4 bases, with 11 bases remaining between them. CDR3 in amino acids: CASSSPPADTQYF. Written as DNA, the CDR3 is TGTGCCAGCAGCTCCCCCCCGGCAGATACGCAGTATTTT.

The gene calls are TRBV24-1 and TRBJ2-1; possibly TRBD1 for D (6 bases). The CDR3 spans 17 residues. Germline-derived CDR1 and CDR2 are KGHDR and SFDVKD. Trimming cost V 2 bases and J 7 bases, with 20 bases left between them. The CDR3 coding sequence is TGTGCCACCAGTGATTCTGGGGAGACAGGAAAGAAGAATGAGCAGTTCTTC. Its translation is CATSDSGETGKKNEQFF.

The chain carries TRBV21-1 and TRBJ2-3; the table gives TRBD1 as D, unverified against the DNA. TRBV21-1 is given as a pseudogene. This CDR3 is built from 19 residues. CDR3 in amino acids: CASSKGGTVRMGCTDTQYF. In DNA form, the CDR3 reads TGTGCCAGCAGCAAAGGTGGGACAGTCCGAATGGGCTGCACAGATACGCAGTATTTT.

V and J are TRBV29-1 and TRBJ2-7; weak D call: TRBD2 (6 bases). Trimming took 5 bases from V and 5 from J, leaving 16 bases between them. This CDR3 spans 13 amino acids. Germline assignment: CDR1 SQVTM and CDR2 ANQGSEA. The CDR3 loop reads CSVHRGNQDEQYF. The CDR3 bases are TGCAGCGTTCACCGGGGGAATCAGGACGAGCAGTACTTC.

The rearrangement links TRBV11-2 to TRBJ2-2, with D perhaps matching TRBD1 (7 bases). V was cut by 5 bases and J by 3 bases, with 16 bases left in between. Germline V gene data show CDR1 as SGHAT and CDR2 as FQNNGV. The CDR3 runs to 16 residues. CDR3 DNA sequence: TGTGCCAGCAGCCCTAGCGCAGGGGGACACACCGGGGAGCTGTTTTTT. Protein sequence: CASSPSAGGHTGELFF.

CDR3 bases: TGTGCCAGCAGTTACTCGCCCGACAGCCGCACCGGGGAGCTGTTTTTT. As protein: CASSYSPDSRTGELFF. V is TRBV6-2 or TRBV6-3 and J is TRBJ2-2, with a tentative D call TRBD1 (5 bases). The germline CDR1 and CDR2 sequences are MNHEY and SVGEGT. Deletions cut 0 bases from V and 4 bases from J, with 12 bases between. This CDR3 comprises 16 residues.

This rearrangement joins TRBV2 to TRBJ2-5; D possibly corresponds to TRBD2 (6 bases). The CDR3 has 17 amino acids. V shed 7 bases and J shed 5 bases, with 26 bases lying between them. Germline CDR1 and CDR2: SNHLY and FYNNEI. The CDR3 region is CASIHGRDGLLSETQYF. CDR3 sequence (DNA): TGTGCCAGCATCCACGGGCGGGACGGCCTCCTTTCGGAGACCCAGTACTTC.

The rearrangement uses TRBV18 and TRBJ2-3; possible D gene TRBD2, 5 bases. Germline V lookup: CDR1 KGHSH, CDR2 LQKENI. This CDR3 contains 12 residues. Trimming took 3 bases from V and 8 from J, leaving 9 bases between them. The CDR3 loop reads CASSPLAGTQYF. CDR3 bases: TGTGCCAGCTCACCGCTAGCTGGTACGCAGTATTTT. The entire variable domain, with the rest obtained from reference TRBV18 and TRBJ2-3, is as follows: NAGVMQNPRHLVRRRGQEARLRCSPMKGHSHVYWYRQLPEEGLKFMVYLQKENIIDESGMPKERFSAEFPKEGPSILRIQQVVRGDSAAYFCASSPLAGTQYFGPGTRLTVL.

The V call is TRBV10-3, the J call TRBJ1-5; no firm D call. Trimming removed 8 bases from V and 3 bases from J, with 11 bases in between. Germline assignment: CDR1 ENHRY and CDR2 SYGVKD. CDR3 length: 13 amino acids. The CDR3 DNA reads as TGTGCCATCGGTAGCCGGATCAATCAGCCCCAGCATTTT. Translation gives CAIGSRINQPQHF.